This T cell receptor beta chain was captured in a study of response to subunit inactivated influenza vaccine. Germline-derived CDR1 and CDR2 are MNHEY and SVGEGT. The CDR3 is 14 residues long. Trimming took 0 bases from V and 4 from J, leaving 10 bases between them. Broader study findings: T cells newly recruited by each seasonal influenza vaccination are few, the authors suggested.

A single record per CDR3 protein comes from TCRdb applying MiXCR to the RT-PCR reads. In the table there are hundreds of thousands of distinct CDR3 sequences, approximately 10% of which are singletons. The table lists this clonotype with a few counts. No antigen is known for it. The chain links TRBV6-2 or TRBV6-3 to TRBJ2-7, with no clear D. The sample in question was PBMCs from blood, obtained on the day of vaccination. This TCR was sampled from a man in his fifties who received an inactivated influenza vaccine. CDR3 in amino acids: CASSYSRVLYEQYF. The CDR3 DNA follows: TGTGCCAGCAGTTACTCTCGGGTTCTGTACGAGCAGTACTTC.